This T cell receptor (beta chain) stems from a study of T cells in Graves' hyperthyroidism and ophthalmopathy. Overall study findings and caveats: Most thyroid clonotypes with frequency above 0.001 were detected in blood.

Amplification of TCR beta CDR3 regions used RNA as the template. When the TCR CDR3 underwent first-round RT-PCR, the HTBI primer set was used. Using its own MiXCR run on the multiplex PCR reads, TCRdb lists one record per CDR3 protein. Seen here are 600,000 to 850,000 distinct CDR3 sequences, approximately 19% observed once, and the top ten hold around 15%. Investigators excluded patients with uncontrolled infection, other autoimmune disease, pregnancy or lactation. Every diagnosis used clinical symptoms, serum thyroxine and TRAb, thyroid ultrasound and orbital computed tomography. The germline V and J ends were trimmed by 6 bases and 5 bases, with 16 bases remaining between them. The CDR3 spans 14 residues. Per germline, CDR1 SNHLY and CDR2 FYNNEI. This clonotype appeared many times. Antigen specificity is unknown.

The receptor's source is a woman aged 45 to 65 with Graves' hyperthyroidism that later progressed to Graves' ophthalmopathy. The sequencing sample was made of blood. The V gene is TRBV2, the J gene TRBJ1-1, with TRBD1 as a possible D gene (6 bases). The CDR3 bases are TGTGCCAGCAGCGAACAGGGCGGAGGGACTGAAGCTTTCTTT. Amino acids: CASSEQGGGTEAFF.